These T cell receptor beta chains were read from a single sample in a study of CD8+CD57+ T cells in acquired aplastic anemia. TCRdb re-called the reads through MiXCR, storing one row per CDR3 protein. This sample carries about 150,000 distinct CDR3 sequences, 40% to 50% of them seen once, and the ten largest clones take under 35%. Sequencing input: sorted CD4+, CD8+, or CD8+CD57+ T cells (not recorded which) from PBMCs. Receptor source: a human donor with aplastic anemia. CDR3s include the opening cysteine and the closing phenylalanine or tryptophan. D genes are given only for firm matches. Not all rows give a size; the values are once, few, many and, for expanded clones, a class.

TRBJ2-7,TRBV28,few,.,CASRPTGTGSVEQYF,TGTGCCAGCAGGCCTACCGGGACTGGCTCTGTAGAGCAGTACTTC
TRBJ2-4,TRBV11-2,.,TRBD1,CASSPNTGTGANIPYF,TGTGCCAGCAGCCCGAACACAGGGACAGGGGCTAACATTCCGTACTTC
TRBJ2-7,TRBV6-2/TRBV6-3,many,.,CASKGGLPDEQYF,TGTGCCTCTAAGGGGGGACTCCCGGACGAGCAGTACTTC
TRBJ1-6,TRBV9,.,TRBD1,CASSPRRGRMNSPLHF,TGTGCCAGCAGCCCTAGGAGGGGGCGAATGAATTCACCCCTCCACTTT
TRBJ1-5,TRBV12-5,many,.,CASGLVPGNQPQHF,TGTGCTAGTGGTTTGGTACCGGGCAATCAGCCCCAGCATTTT
TRBJ2-7,TRBV27,many,.,CASSWRYEQYF,TGTGCCAGCAGTTGGAGATACGAGCAGTACTTC
TRBJ2-2,TRBV11-2,many,.,CASSFPPLTGRGTTGELFF,TGTGCCAGCAGCTTCCCTCCGTTGACAGGGAGGGGGACCACCGGGGAGCTGTTTTTT
TRBJ2-2,TRBV15,.,TRBD2,CATSRTSGSFTGELFF,TGTGCCACCAGCAGAACTAGCGGGTCTTTTACCGGGGAGCTGTTTTTT
TRBJ2-5,TRBV20-1,.,TRBD1,CSATGQGETQYF,TGCAGTGCTACAGGACAGGGAGAGACCCAGTACTTC
TRBJ1-1,TRBV20-1,.,TRBD1,CSAKDRGLPGAFF,TGCAGTGCTAAAGACAGGGGTCTTCCTGGAGCTTTCTTT
TRBJ2-3,TRBV27,many,.,CASSLLTTDTQYF,TGTGCCAGCAGTTTACTAACCACAGATACGCAGTATTTT
TRBJ2-1,TRBV12-3/TRBV12-4,few,TRBD1,CASSSSDREFQGNEQFF,TGTGCCAGCAGCTCATCCGACAGGGAGTTTCAAGGCAATGAGCAGTTCTTC
TRBJ2-2,TRBV2,.,.,CASSRETGELFF,TGTGCCAGCAGCCGGGAGACCGGGGAGCTGTTTTTT
TRBJ2-3,TRBV2,many,TRBD1,CASSEGDRGLLDTQYF,TGTGCCAGCAGTGAGGGGGACAGGGGGCTACTAGATACGCAGTATTTT
TRBJ2-1,TRBV24-1,once,.,CATSDLMNEQFF,TGTGCCACCAGTGATTTGATGAATGAGCAGTTCTTC
TRBJ1-6,TRBV27,.,.,CASSLRVAVVTLHF,TGTGCCAGCAGTTTAAGAGTTGCAGTTGTAACCCTCCACTTT
TRBJ2-3,TRBV25-1,.,TRBD2,CASSESSGRAVDTQYF,TGTGCCAGCAGTGAATCTAGCGGGAGGGCCGTAGATACGCAGTATTTC
TRBJ1-1,TRBV6-1,.,.,CASSEYGGNTEAFF,TGTGCCAGCAGTGAATATGGAGGTAACACTGAAGCTTTCTTT
TRBJ2-1,TRBV5-6,many,TRBD1,CASSLYRGANNEQFF,TGTGCCAGCAGCTTGTACAGGGGAGCGAACAATGAGCAGTTCTTC
TRBJ1-5,TRBV9,.,.,CASSAQDSSNQPQHF,TGTGCCAGCAGCGCCCAGGACAGTAGCAATCAGCCCCAGCATTTT
TRBJ2-3,TRBV12-3/TRBV12-4,.,.,CASSHGTDTQYF,TGTGCCAGCAGTCACGGTACAGATACGCAGTATTTT
TRBJ1-6,TRBV7-9,once,.,CASSLGEFESPLHF,TGTGCCAGCAGCCTCGGCGAGTTTGAATCACCCCTCCACTTT
TRBJ2-7,TRBV7-9,.,.,CASSLSLDEQYF,TGTGCCAGCAGCTTAAGTCTAGACGAGCAGTACTTC
TRBJ1-6,TRBV27,many,.,CASSRVGQNNSPLHF,TGTGCCAGCAGCCGGGTAGGACAAAATAATTCACCCCTCCACTTT